This T cell receptor beta chain was sequenced in a study of identical twins. Donors were all healthy Caucasians. Template switching added a universal primer site, and cDNA bore unique molecular identifiers. From the 5' RACE reads, TCRdb called clonotypes with MiXCR, one entry per CDR3 protein. The sample holds 350,000 to 600,000 distinct CDR3 sequences; 14% are singletons and the top ten take about 0.52%. In germline, CDR1 is SGHRS, CDR2 YFSETQ. V shed 0 bases, J shed 4 bases, and the junction held 2 bases outside the gene matches. There are 15 residues in the CDR3. These data also featured in a second study, about yellow fever vaccine responses in identical twins.

The sequence derives from a young woman in good health. The specimen was CD4+ T cells sorted from blood. J is TRBJ2-3 and V is TRBV5-1, with 10 nucleotides matching TRBD1. CDR3 nucleotides: TGCGCCAGCAGCTTGGAGACAGGGGGCCCAGATACGCAGTATTTT. The encoded protein is CASSLETGGPDTQYF.